These 14 T cell receptor beta chains share one sample of origin, sequenced in a study of blood T cells in healthy people across ages. Primers used in a second PCR of about 7 to 12 cycles were a sample-barcoded 5' primer and a J-beta primer mix. TCRdb re-derived calls from the 5' RACE reads in MiXCR, one entry per CDR3 protein. The profile shows roughly 1.7 million distinct CDR3 sequences, about 31% of them singletons. Sequenced material: blood. The origin of the receptors is a woman in her twenties or thirties in good health.

This clonotype was seen a handful of times. The chain joins TRBV7-9 to TRBJ2-5; D is unclear. The CDR3 is 15 amino acids. The V end lost 4 bases, the J end lost 2 bases, and 14 bases lay between the germline ends. CDR1 and CDR2 (germline): SEHNR, FQNEAQ (reference sequence). The CDR3: CASSSRVGRQETQYF. The CDR3 nucleotides read TGTGCCAGCAGCTCTCGAGTAGGGCGGCAAGAGACCCAGTACTTC.

The V gene is TRBV12-3 or TRBV12-4, the J gene TRBJ2-3; D unresolved. The CDR3 extends over 14 amino acids. Trimming shortened V by 5 bases and J by 4 bases, and 13 bases separated the two germline ends. The CDR3 DNA is TGTGCCAGCAGTCCAGCAACCGCCGCAGATACGCAGTATTTT. It encodes CASSPATAADTQYF.

This chain uses TRBV15 with TRBJ1-1, with a tentative D call TRBD1 (5 bases). V was shortened by 1 base and J by 4 bases, with 10 bases between the two germline ends. The CDR3 is 14 residues long. CDR1 is LNHNV, CDR2 YYDKDF, per germline (reference sequence). The CDR3 DNA sequence: TGTGCCACCAGCAGAGGCTCGGGGACCACTGAAGCTTTCTTT. Amino acid sequence: CATSRGSGTTEAFF.

The chain recombines TRBV28 with TRBJ1-2; D uncertain. Germline V gives CDR1 MDHEN, CDR2 SYDVKM. The CDR3 has 12 residues. The V end was cut by 2 bases, the J end by 10 bases, with 11 bases between. The CDR3 nucleotides are TGTGCCAGCAGTTTAAAGTCCCTTGACTACACCTTC. Encoded protein: CASSLKSLDYTF.

The chain employs TRBV7-9 and TRBJ2-1; 13 nucleotides agree with TRBD2. The CDR3 is 16 residues long. V was pared by 5 bases and J by 6 bases, with 7 bases of the junction left unmatched. Germline CDR1 reads SEHNR; CDR2 reads FQNEAQ (reference sequence). As DNA, the CDR3 is TGTGCCAGCAGCCGGGGGGGACTAGCGGGGACCAATGAGCAGTTCTTC. The encoded protein is CASSRGGLAGTNEQFF.

This clonotype has more than one count but fewer than ten. The rearrangement links TRBV3-1 to TRBJ1-2; D perhaps matches TRBD1 (6 bases). The CDR3 covers 15 residues. Germline V gene lookup returns CDR1 LGHDT and CDR2 YNNKEL (reference sequence). Trimming left V 4 bases short and J 4 bases short, with 16 bases between. CDR3: CASSRASQGLYGYTF. CDR3 nucleotides: TGTGCCAGCAGCCGAGCTTCACAGGGACTCTATGGCTACACCTTC.

This clonotype was counted a few times. J is TRBJ2-1 and V is TRBV5-8, with 10 bases fitting TRBD2. Losses at the gene ends were 3 bases for V and 0 bases for J; bases not matched to a gene: 6. This CDR3 is 17 amino acids long. Germline CDR1 reads SGHTS; CDR2 reads YDEGEE. CDR3 in DNA: TGTGCCAGCAGCTCCGGGACTAGCGCTTACTCCTACAATGAGCAGTTCTTC. This codes for CASSSGTSAYSYNEQFF.

The chain has TRBV4-1 and TRBJ2-6; the match to TRBD1 covers 8 bases. The CDR3 loop spans 19 amino acids. V gave up 0 bases and J gave up 4 bases; unmatched junction bases: 11. Germline assignment: CDR1 MGHRA and CDR2 YSYEKL. CDR3 DNA: TGCGCCAGCAGCCAAGACAGCGCGCAGGGGGCGCGCGGGGCCAACGTCCTGACTTTC. Amino acids: CASSQDSAQGARGANVLTF.

V and J are TRBV2 and TRBJ2-7; 7 bases line up with TRBD1. With V trimmed by 11 bases and J by 3 bases, 10 bases remained unmatched. This CDR3 is built from 13 residues. Germline lookup yields CDR1 SNHLY and CDR2 FYNNEI. CDR3 amino acids: CAGQPGQHYEQYF. CDR3 DNA: TGTGCCGGCCAACCGGGACAGCACTACGAGCAGTACTTC.

This clonotype was counted a few times. The chain is built from TRBV7-9 and TRBJ2-3; D call uncertain. This CDR3 is built from 16 residues. The V and J ends lost 2 bases and 0 bases respectively, with 12 bases between them. In germline, CDR1 is SEHNR, CDR2 FQNEAQ (reference sequence). CDR3: CASSLLVTDSTDTQYF. The CDR3 region has the DNA TGTGCCAGCAGCTTATTAGTTACCGATAGCACAGATACGCAGTATTTT.

V and J are TRBV20-1 and TRBJ1-1, with 7 bases lining up with TRBD1. The junction had 13 bases not matched to a gene; V was cut back by 3 bases and J by 0 bases. Germline values: CDR1 DFQATT, CDR2 SNEGSKA (reference sequence). The CDR3 contains 17 residues. CDR3 in amino acids: CSASPRQGHKMNTEAFF. CDR3 coding DNA: TGCAGTGCTAGCCCGCGACAGGGCCACAAGATGAACACTGAAGCTTTCTTT.

The chain employs TRBV6-2 or TRBV6-3 and TRBJ1-1, with D unclear. Germline loops: CDR1 MNHEY, CDR2 SVGEGT. There are 15 residues in the CDR3. V lost 2 bases and J 0 bases, leaving 10 bases between the germline ends. In DNA form, the CDR3 reads TGTGCCAGCAGTTACCCCGCCGGGCTGAACACTGAAGCTTTCTTT. It translates to CASSYPAGLNTEAFF.

In this sample, this clonotype turned up a few times. The chain employs TRBV5-1 and TRBJ2-1; 8 bases match TRBD1. CDR1 and CDR2 from the germline V gene are SGHRS and YFSETQ. Germline trimming cut 4 bases from V and 5 bases from J; bases unmatched to any gene: 14. The CDR3 runs 17 residues. This CDR3 is CASSLRTGSDYHNEQFF. DNA of the CDR3: TGCGCCAGCAGCCTACGGACAGGGTCTGATTACCACAATGAGCAGTTCTTC.

This clonotype was seen only a few times. The rearrangement joins TRBV7-9 to TRBJ2-4; the D is unclear. The germline V gene has CDR1 SEHNR and CDR2 FQNEAQ (reference sequence). This CDR3 comprises 13 residues. Trimming took off 3 bases at V and 13 bases at J, with 16 bases between the two ends. As DNA, the CDR3 is TGTGCCAGCAGCTTGACCCTCTCCCACGGGCAGTACTTC. Protein: CASSLTLSHGQYF.